This T cell receptor beta chain is drawn from a study of Ad26.COV2.S vaccination and SARS-CoV-2 variants (dated by TCRdb to the early 2020s). With respect to the entire study: Donors in the vaccine arm were drawn from COV1001, a phase I-IIa trial of Ad26.COV2.S in healthy adults that was multicentre, randomized, double-blind and placebo-controlled. Ad26.COV2.S was administered intramuscularly at a dose of 5x10^10 or 1x10^11 viral particles, either as one shot or as two shots given 56 days apart. The specificity and breadth of SARS-CoV-2-reactive T cell receptors after Ad26.COV2.S vaccination were assessed by TCRbeta repertoire sequencing. A total of some 30 samples were included in the TCR-sequenced set, comprising roughly 19 Ad26.COV2.S vaccine recipients, 5 placebo recipients and 8 SARS-CoV-2 convalescent individuals. Participants in the trial were split at random into five groups of five each, receiving low-dose or high-dose Ad26.COV2.S once or twice, or else placebo on both occasions. Investigators remained blinded to trial group allocation during experiments and outcome assessment.

From the cysteine through the phenylalanine, the CDR3 covers 17 amino acids. Just the 51-base CDR3 DNA is kept, in frame starting at base 1. CDR1 and CDR2, per the germline V gene (reference sequence), are MNHEY and SMNVEV. Cut back by 4 bases and 7 bases, the V and J ends lie 22 bases apart. Sample treatment or condition, as interpreted from the label and publication: some 19 received Ad26.COV2.S at low or high dose, single or two shots; about 5 received placebo; per-sample allocation not given. For vaccine and placebo recipients, the sequenced repertoires came from samples collected on day 63 after the first injection. In Cohort 1b, more than 20 adults aged 18-55 years were enrolled at a single site in Boston, USA, between 29 July and 7 August 2020. Ad26.COV2.S was a replication-incompetent adenovirus type 26 vector expressing a prefusion-stabilized SARS-CoV-2 spike protein from the original Wuhan strain.

The immunoSEQ Assay was used to sequence TCRbeta CDR3 regions. After extraction, genomic DNA underwent amplification by bias-controlled multiplex PCR, followed by high-throughput sequencing. The source study handled its data this way. To quantify the absolute abundance of every unique TCRbeta CDR3 region, sequences were collapsed and filtered. T cell fraction was estimated by normalizing TCRbeta template counts to usable DNA, which was measured by amplifying reference genes present in all nucleated cells. Repertoire TCRs were annotated as SARS-CoV-2-specific by exact matching of V gene, CDR3 amino acid sequence and J gene to a known reactive TCR set. The reference SARS-CoV-2 TCR set was obtained from MIRA and was filtered for enrichment in COVID-19-positive ImmuneCODE repertoires, whereby public or cross-reactive TCRs were removed. Using the MIRA antigens, annotated TCRs were further analysed by specific ORF or by position within an ORF. Depth was the summed frequency of annotated unique rearrangements, while breadth was defined as annotated unique rearrangements over total unique productive rearrangements. Group comparisons of TCR breadth used two-sided Wilcoxon rank-sum tests. In its TCRdb copy, this immuneACCESS table keeps in-frame sequences only and misses some clones. Where compared with another copy, unresolved V genes explain less than half of these, and the others have no known cause. V, J and clone size are taken as reported in that table, and D and trimming were inferred from the DNA itself. Recorded for this sample are 300,000 to 450,000 clones; about 85% of them occurred a single time. Roughly 3.1% of the sample is taken by the ten largest.

A remark on this clone: No antigen is known for it. Base qualities are not provided; no much larger clone lies one nucleotide away.

Here is what the overall study found, with its caveats: Comparable non-spike TCR breadth was observed between vaccine and placebo recipients, consistent with only spike being contained in the vaccine. Comparing responses between vaccine doses or regimens was not something the study was powered to do. Compared with placebo recipients, Ad26.COV2.S recipients showed higher spike-specific TCR breadth (P = 0.0014). It was noted by the authors that total T cell responses may have been underestimated by the TCR breadth and depth analyses. After vaccination, spike-specific CD8+ and CD4+ T cell responses were reported to show substantial breadth.

The V and J segments used are TRBV27 and TRBJ2-2, with no reliable assignment of the D segment. The sample consisted of peripheral blood, taken in a trial of Ad26.COV2.S vaccine versus placebo. The TCR comes from a person between 18 and 65 years old who received the Ad26.COV2.S COVID-19 vaccine or a placebo. The bases are TGTGCCAGCAGTTCTACAGTGACTGGCATGCGCGGCGGGGAGCTGTTTTTT. It translates as CASSSTVTGMRGGELFF.